The clone carrying this T cell receptor (beta chain) was counted once. Its antigen remains unidentified. This entry belongs to a study of Ad26.COV2.S vaccination and SARS-CoV-2 variants. On the study more broadly: The vaccine Ad26.COV2.S was put into the muscle once, or twice with 56 days between. Whole-study findings and limits: Ad26.COV2.S recipients had broader spike-specific TCRs (P = 0.0014).

This table comes from immunoSEQ multiplex PCR, and its TCRdb copy is limited to in-frame clones, with some not included. The sample has over 300,000 clones, about four fifths seen once. Sample treatment: roughly 18 received Ad26.COV2.S at low or high dose, single or two shots; five or six received placebo; per-sample allocation not given. Collection of samples fell on day 63 after the first vaccine or placebo injection. Donation came from an adult in Boston who was aged 18-55 years. Ad26 vector vaccine expressed Wuhan-strain SARS-CoV-2 spike. CDR3 length equals 15 residues. The V gene lost 4 bases and the J gene lost 4 bases, with 17 bases spanning the gap. The germline V gene encodes CDR1 SGHRS and CDR2 YFSETQ.

The J gene is TRBJ1-1, the V gene TRBV5-1; D remains ambiguous. Sequences were derived from peripheral blood, sampled in a trial of Ad26.COV2.S vaccine versus placebo. The clonotype originates from a person aged 18-60 years who received the Ad26.COV2.S COVID-19 vaccine or a placebo. CDR3 protein: CASSTLTDGGTEAFF. In DNA, the CDR3 is TGCGCCAGCAGCACCCTGACGGACGGCGGCACTGAAGCTTTCTTT.